Shown below are 22 T cell receptor beta chains from a single sample sequenced in a study of CD8+CD57+ T cells in acquired aplastic anemia. TCR beta VDJ combinations and CDR3 sequences were profiled from genomic DNA. Using its own MiXCR run on the reads, TCRdb lists one record per CDR3 protein. Among about 150,000 distinct CDR3 sequences listed, roughly half were seen once. CD8+CD57+ cell expansion had been shown by flow cytometry in patients chosen for sequencing. Sequencing input: sorted CD4+, CD8+, or CD8+CD57+ T cells (not recorded which) from PBMCs. The receptors stem from a human donor with aplastic anemia.

There are many counts of this clonotype. The genes are TRBV13 and TRBJ1-6; perhaps TRBD1 as D (6 bases). V was clipped by 1 base and J by 8 bases, with 15 bases between them. This CDR3 comprises 16 residues. From germline, CDR1 is PRHDT and CDR2 FYEKMQ (reference sequence). The CDR3 sequence is CASSLEGGRGDSPLHF. The DNA of the CDR3 is TGTGCCAGCAGCTTAGAGGGGGGGCGCGGAGATTCACCCCTCCACTTT.

There are many counts of this clonotype. This chain joins TRBV24-1 and TRBJ2-7; D ambiguous. Germline CDR1 is KGHDR and CDR2 is SFDVKD. Trimming stripped 6 bases from V and 6 bases from J, with 8 bases between. The CDR3 sequence is 11 residues long. Here the CDR3 reads CATSPGGEQYF. The DNA for the CDR3 is TGTGCCACCAGTCCGGGCGGCGAGCAGTACTTC.

This clonotype was detected only once. V and J are TRBV19 and TRBJ2-7, with 11 bases fitting TRBD2. The germline V gene encodes CDR1 LNHDA and CDR2 SQIVND (reference sequence). The CDR3 is made up of 13 amino acids. CDR3 protein: CAISGGATYEQYF. The DNA of the CDR3 is TGTGCTATTAGCGGGGGGGCAACCTACGAGCAGTACTTC. The whole variable domain, remainder taken from reference TRBV19 and TRBJ2-7, is DGGITQSPKYLFRKEGQNVTLSCEQNLNHDAMYWYRQDPGQGLRLIYYSQIVNDFQKGDIAEGYSVSREKKESFPLTVTSAQKNPTAFYLCAISGGATYEQYFGPGTRLTVT.

Points on this clonotype: A much larger clone lies one base from this, so it may be a read error. As the CDR3 is not closed by the conserved phenylalanine or tryptophan, this likely results from a read error. This rearrangement joins TRBV12-3 or TRBV12-4 to TRBJ2-1; 9 positions match TRBD2. V lost 1 base to trimming and J lost 7 bases; unmatched junction nucleotides: 5. CDR3 size: 15 residues. CDR3 nucleotide sequence: TGTGCCAGCAGTTTAGAACTAGCGGGTACTAATGAGCAGTTCATC. Protein product: CASSLELAGTNEQFI.

The chain employs TRBV5-4 and TRBJ2-7, with D possibly being TRBD1 or TRBD2 (5 bases each). Looked up from germline, CDR1 is SGHNT and CDR2 is YYREEE (reference sequence). The CDR3 length is 16 residues. V dropped 1 base and J dropped 2 bases, with 16 bases sitting between them. The CDR3 sequence is CASSLTIGTSAYEQYF. The CDR3 region has the DNA TGTGCCAGCAGCTTGACTATCGGGACCTCTGCCTACGAGCAGTACTTC.

The chain is built from TRBV9 and TRBJ2-5, with 9 positions matching TRBD1. CDR3 length: 15 amino acids. V was clipped by 3 bases and J by 5 bases; unmatched bases: 8. Per germline, CDR1 SGDLS and CDR2 YYNGEE. As DNA, the CDR3 is TGTGCCAGCAGCGCCGGGACAGGGCGGATTGAGACCCAGTACTTC. Residues: CASSAGTGRIETQYF.

This clonotype was counted only a few times. The chain joins TRBV25-1 to TRBJ1-1; D is possibly TRBD1 (5 bases). The CDR3 contains 13 residues. Germline CDR1 is MGHDK and CDR2 is SYGVNS. Trimming shortened V by 5 bases and J by 0 bases, and 7 bases separated the two germline ends. DNA of the CDR3: TGTGCCAGCAGTTCAGGGTTGAACACTGAAGCTTTCTTT. Protein: CASSSGLNTEAFF. Full variable domain (remainder filled in from reference TRBV25-1 and TRBJ1-1): EADIYQTPRYLVIGTGKKITLECSQTMGHDKMYWYQQDPGMELHLIHYSYGVNSTEKGDLSSESTVSRIRTEHFPLTLESARPSHTSQYLCASSSGLNTEAFFGQGTRLTVV.

In this sample, this clonotype turned up many times. This chain joins TRBV7-9 and TRBJ2-5, with D maybe TRBD2 (5 bases). This CDR3 has 14 residues. Germline values: CDR1 SEHNR, CDR2 FQNEAQ (reference sequence). V was trimmed by 3 bases and J by 2 bases, leaving 10 bases between them. CDR3 in amino acids: CASSFARDQETQYF. As DNA, the CDR3 is TGTGCCAGCAGCTTTGCCCGGGATCAAGAGACCCAGTACTTC.

The J gene is TRBJ1-1, the V gene TRBV9; 7 nucleotides line up with TRBD1. The ends lost 0 bases at V and 4 bases at J; junction bases unmatched: 0. Germline V gene sequence: CDR1 SGDLS, CDR2 YYNGEE. The CDR3 runs to 13 residues. This CDR3 is CASSVGTGTEAFF. The CDR3 coding sequence is TGTGCCAGCAGCGTAGGGACAGGCACTGAAGCTTTCTTT.

This clonotype was recorded many times. The chain recombines TRBV12-3 or TRBV12-4 with TRBJ2-1; no firm D call. The CDR3 has 14 amino acids. Trimming shortened V by 0 bases and J by 10 bases, and 13 bases separated the two germline ends. The CDR3, as DNA: TGTGCCAGCAGTTTAGCCCCAGGTGGTGTCGAGCAGTTCTTC. Protein sequence: CASSLAPGGVEQFF.

The rearrangement links TRBV27 to TRBJ2-1; TRBD1 agrees at 9 bases. V lost 2 bases, J lost 5 bases, and 1 base stayed unmatched. This CDR3 region has 14 residues. Per germline, CDR1 MNHEY and CDR2 SMNVEV (reference sequence). The CDR3 is CASSLGTGHNEQFF. CDR3 DNA: TGTGCCAGCAGTTTAGGGACAGGGCACAATGAGCAGTTCTTC.

This clonotype has a count of ten or more. The gene calls are TRBV24-1 and TRBJ2-2, with D perhaps assigned TRBD1 or TRBD2 (5 bases each). The germline V gene encodes CDR1 KGHDR and CDR2 SFDVKD. With 4 bases removed from V and 5 bases from J, the gap between germline ends came to 16 bases. CDR3 length: 16 amino acids. The CDR3 DNA sequence: TGTGCCACCAGTGACCCTAGCCAGGGTAGGACCGGGGAGCTGTTTTTT. Encoded protein: CATSDPSQGRTGELFF.

The chain has TRBV7-2 and TRBJ2-2, with unresolved D. Trimming removed 5 bases from V and 5 bases from J, with 6 bases in between. The germline gives CDR1 SGHTA, CDR2 FQGNSA. CDR3 length: 12 residues. CDR3 sequence: CASSAQTGELFF. The CDR3 DNA follows: TGTGCCAGCAGCGCTCAGACCGGGGAGCTGTTTTTT.

This clonotype was observed a few times. A read error may account for a junction end that differs from germline. J is TRBJ1-6 and V is TRBV10-3; unclear D gene. CDR1 is ENHRY and CDR2 is SYGVKD in the germline V gene. The CDR3 is 13 residues long. The CDR3 coding sequence is TGTGCCAACAGTATGGATCAGAATTCACCCCTCCACTTT. It translates to CANSMDQNSPLHF.

In DNA, the CDR3 is TGTGCCAGCAGTTACCCTCCATACAGGGAATTCTACGAGCAGTACTTC. Its protein product is CASSYPPYREFYEQYF. The genes are TRBV6-2 or TRBV6-3 and TRBJ2-7; TRBD1 is a possible D gene (6 bases). V gave up 2 bases and J gave up 3 bases, with 17 bases separating them. CDR1 MNHEY and CDR2 SVGEGT come from the germline V gene. The CDR3 contains 16 residues.

Details on this clonotype: Since no conserved phenylalanine or tryptophan closes the CDR3, a read error is the likely cause. The rearrangement joins TRBV9 to TRBJ2-3, with D possibly TRBD2 on 6 matching bases. The germline V gene encodes CDR1 SGDLS and CDR2 YYNGEE. The CDR3 runs 12 residues. V gave up 3 bases and J gave up 4 bases, with 6 bases separating them. The CDR3 sequence is CASSGGADTQYS. The CDR3 nucleotides read TGTGCCAGCAGCGGGGGGGCAGATACGCAGTATTCT.

This clonotype was picked up a small number of times. The V gene is TRBV18, the J gene TRBJ2-1; 7 bases match TRBD1. CDR1 KGHSH and CDR2 LQKENI come from the germline V gene. This CDR3 is 17 amino acids long. Unmatched junction bases numbered 14, after V lost 2 bases and J lost 7 bases. The CDR3 DNA is TGTGCCAGCTCACCAGGTTCCGGGACAGTCCTAATGAATGAGCAGTTCTTC. Protein: CASSPGSGTVLMNEQFF. Full variable domain (missing parts from reference TRBV18 and TRBJ2-1): NAGVMQNPRHLVRRRGQEARLRCSPMKGHSHVYWYRQLPEEGLKFMVYLQKENIIDESGMPKERFSAEFPKEGPSILRIQQVVRGDSAAYFCASSPGSGTVLMNEQFFGPGTRLTVL.

On this clonotype: A read error may explain this, as a much larger clone is one base away. The chain has TRBV11-2 and TRBJ2-2; 8 nucleotides match TRBD1. The V gene's germline CDR1 is SGHAT and CDR2 FQNNGV. There are 15 residues in the CDR3. The CDR3, as DNA: TGTGCCGGCAGTGCCGGACAGGGAGCGTCCGGGGAGCTGTTTTTT. Translation: CAGSAGQGASGELFF.

This clonotype was seen a handful of times. The rearrangement joins TRBV15 to TRBJ1-2; TRBD1 might be the D (6 bases). The germline V gene encodes CDR1 LNHNV and CDR2 YYDKDF (reference sequence). V dropped 0 bases and J dropped 6 bases, with 17 bases sitting between them. CDR3 size: 16 residues. The CDR3 loop reads CATSRDRTGWPHGYTF. The CDR3 DNA reads as TGTGCCACCAGCAGAGATCGAACAGGGTGGCCTCATGGCTACACCTTC.

The J gene is TRBJ1-2, the V gene TRBV5-1; D gene ambiguous. With 4 bases removed from V and 4 bases from J, the gap between germline ends came to 8 bases. The CDR3 sequence is 12 residues long. Germline CDR1 SGHRS, CDR2 YFSETQ. CDR3 sequence: CASSRAGYGYTF. The CDR3 region has the DNA TGCGCCAGCAGCAGGGCAGGCTATGGCTACACCTTC.

The V gene is TRBV2, the J gene TRBJ2-7; D gene unclear. The germline V gene has CDR1 SNHLY and CDR2 FYNNEI. The V end was cut by 8 bases, the J end by 2 bases, with 10 bases between. The CDR3 length is 12 residues. The CDR3 here is CASDPMTYEQYF. Here the CDR3 DNA reads TGTGCCAGCGACCCTATGACCTACGAGCAGTACTTC.

This clonotype has only one observation. V gene TRBV12-3 or TRBV12-4 combines with J gene TRBJ1-2; D is unclear. The CDR3 sequence is 12 residues long. V dropped 6 bases and J dropped 8 bases, with 13 bases sitting between them. CDR3 amino acids: CASRINPGGYTF. CDR3 nucleotides: TGTGCCAGCAGGATAAATCCGGGGGGCTACACCTTC.